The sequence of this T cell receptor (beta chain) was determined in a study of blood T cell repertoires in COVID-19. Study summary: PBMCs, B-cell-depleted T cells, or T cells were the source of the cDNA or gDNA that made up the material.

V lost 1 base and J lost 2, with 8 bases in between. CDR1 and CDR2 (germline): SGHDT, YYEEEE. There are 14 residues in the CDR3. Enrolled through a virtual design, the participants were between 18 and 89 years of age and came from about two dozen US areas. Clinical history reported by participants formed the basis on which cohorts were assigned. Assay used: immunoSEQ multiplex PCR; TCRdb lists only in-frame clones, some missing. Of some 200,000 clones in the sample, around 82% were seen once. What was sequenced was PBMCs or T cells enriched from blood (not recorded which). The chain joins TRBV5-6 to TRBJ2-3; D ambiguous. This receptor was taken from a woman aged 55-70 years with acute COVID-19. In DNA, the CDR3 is TGTGCCAGCAGCTTGTTGACTTACACAGATACGCAGTATTTT. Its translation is CASSLLTYTDTQYF.